One and the same sample provided the 7 T cell receptor beta chains below, sequenced in a study of beta chain features in type 1 diabetes. What these receptors recognize is not known. Findings of the study overall: A moderate, significant TCRB CDR3 shortening appeared in type 1 diabetes across four CD4+ subsets.

Since all of the isolated RNA was reverse transcribed, expressed TCRB transcripts were what got sequenced. The repertoire was sequenced with immunoSEQ multiplex PCR; TCRdb's copy has only in-frame clones and lacks some. Of around 690,000 clones detected, around 11% appear once; the ten largest clones hold around 0.12%. The sequenced material came from naive CD4+ T cells from blood. The source is a man aged 30 to 45 with type 1 diabetes.

The chain has TRBV9 and TRBJ2-3, with no clear D. Germline V CDR1 and CDR2: SGDLS, YYNGEE. The CDR3 runs to 16 residues. V was cut by 0 bases and J by 0 bases, with 11 bases left in between. The CDR3 spells CASSVGPRSSTDTQYF. The CDR3 coding sequence is TGTGCCAGCAGCGTAGGGCCGAGATCTAGCACAGATACGCAGTATTTT.

The rearrangement links TRBV5-1 to TRBJ2-3; no firm D call. Germline CDR1 is SGHRS and CDR2 is YFSETQ. Deletions cut 0 bases from V and 1 base from J, with 9 bases between. This CDR3 comprises 15 residues. The CDR3 sequence: CASSLAVVRTDTQYF. The CDR3 coding sequence is TGCGCCAGCAGCTTGGCGGTCGTCCGCACAGATACGCAGTATTTT. Variable domain in full (rest from reference TRBV5-1 and TRBJ2-3): KAGVTQTPRYLIKTRGQQVTLSCSPISGHRSVSWYQQTPGQGLQFLFEYFSETQRNKGNFPGRFSGRQFSNSRSEMNVSTLELGDSALYLCASSLAVVRTDTQYFGPGTRLTVL.

This clone showed up just a few times. The chain couples TRBV7-2 to TRBJ2-3; 7 bases fit TRBD1. With V trimmed by 5 bases and J by 2 bases, 10 bases remained unmatched. The germline CDR1 and CDR2 sequences are SGHTA and FQGNSA. The CDR3 runs 16 residues. The CDR3 loop reads CASSPRQGTPTDTQYF. The CDR3 DNA reads as TGTGCCAGCAGCCCACGACAGGGAACACCCACAGATACGCAGTATTTT.

This rearrangement joins TRBV30 to TRBJ1-6; 7 bases fit TRBD1. The CDR3 totals 13 residues. Losses at the gene ends were 3 bases for V and 10 bases for J; bases not matched to a gene: 6. Germline V gene data show CDR1 as GTSNPN and CDR2 as SVGIG (reference sequence). For the CDR3, the DNA is TGTGCCTGGAGGGCAGGGGGTTTGTCACCCCTCCACTTT. Protein sequence: CAWRAGGLSPLHF.

This clone occurred a few times. V and J are TRBV27 and TRBJ2-7, with D perhaps matching TRBD1 or TRBD2 (6 bases each). The CDR3 loop spans 14 amino acids. V lost 0 bases, J lost 4 bases, and 10 bases lay in between. Germline-derived CDR1 and CDR2 are MNHEY and SMNVEV (reference sequence). The DNA for the CDR3 is TGTGCCAGCAGTTTATCTTGGGGGGCATACGAGCAGTACTTC. Translation: CASSLSWGAYEQYF.

This clone was observed a handful of times. CDR3 residues: CASIPQGNTGELFF. CDR3 DNA sequence: TGTGCCAGCATCCCTCAGGGGAACACCGGGGAGCTGTTTTTT. The chain employs TRBV7-6 and TRBJ2-2; tentative D call: TRBD1 (5 bases). Looked up from germline, CDR1 is SGHVS and CDR2 is FNYEAQ. There are 14 residues in the CDR3. V lost 7 bases and J 1 base, leaving 10 bases between the germline ends.

This CDR3 is CSAGGSEKLFF. The DNA of the CDR3 is TGCAGCGCTGGGGGTAGTGAAAAACTGTTTTTT. The genes are TRBV29-1 and TRBJ1-4; maybe TRBD1 (5 bases). The V end was cut by 7 bases, the J end by 7 bases, with 10 bases between. Per the germline V gene, CDR1 is SQVTM and CDR2 is ANQGSEA. The CDR3 spans 11 residues.